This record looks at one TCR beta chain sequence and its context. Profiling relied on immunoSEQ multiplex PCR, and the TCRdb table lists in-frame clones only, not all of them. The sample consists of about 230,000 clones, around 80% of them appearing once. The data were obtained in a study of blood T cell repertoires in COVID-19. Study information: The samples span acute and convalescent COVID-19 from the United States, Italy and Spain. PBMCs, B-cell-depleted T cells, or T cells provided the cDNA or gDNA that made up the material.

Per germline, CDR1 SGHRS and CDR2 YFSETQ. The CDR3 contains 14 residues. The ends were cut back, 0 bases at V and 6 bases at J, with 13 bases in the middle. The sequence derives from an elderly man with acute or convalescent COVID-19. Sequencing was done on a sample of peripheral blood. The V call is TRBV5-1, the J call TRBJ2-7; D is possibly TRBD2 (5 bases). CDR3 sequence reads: CASSLDGDSGEQYF. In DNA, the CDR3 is TGCGCCAGCAGCTTGGACGGGGATTCGGGCGAGCAGTACTTC.